This T cell receptor beta chain was recovered during a study of T cells in tuberculosis listed by TCRdb under 2018. About the study as a whole: The study combined CD1B tetramers and high-throughput TCR immunosequencing to characterize T cells specific for the mycobacterial lipid antigen glucose monomycolate (GMM). In a South African clinical cohort, IGRA-negative adolescents, IGRA-positive adolescents with latent tuberculosis and adults with active tuberculosis were compared, with under 13 people in each group. PBMC from active tuberculosis patients were archived either before standard anti-tuberculosis treatment began or within 7 days of the start of that treatment.

Worth noting for this clone: Its antigen has not been determined. It has no much larger one-base neighbor in the sample; base qualities were not kept.

The intended sense of this specimen's time point label: new active TB diagnosis, blood taken before or within 7 days of starting treatment. Patients with active tuberculosis were defined as newly diagnosed, HIV-seronegative South African adults aged 18 years or older. Confirmation of active tuberculosis was obtained by positive sputum smear microscopy and/or positive M. tuberculosis culture. Immunosequencing was performed on unsorted cryopreserved PBMC, with 90,000 to 100,000 T cells per clinical donor covered on average. Paper-wide results and their limitations: Which clinical samples got chosen depended on the availability of cryopreserved specimens, and the active tuberculosis cases were adults, whereas the controls were adolescents. With the diverse GMM-specific repertoire as input, a classifier achieved 87% accuracy (AUROC around 0.9), whereas GEM motif frequencies as input gave under 75% accuracy. Compared with IGRA-negative controls, TCR-alpha repertoires from active tuberculosis had smaller mean NN-distances to GMM-specific TCRs, which suggests clonal expansion of these TCRs. The smaller NN-distances were partly driven by shorter CDR3-alpha lengths in active tuberculosis patients, and the difference for TCR-beta did not reach statistical significance.

The immunoSEQ multiplex PCR assay was used to generate TCR libraries, with TCR-beta and/or TCR-alpha/delta assays applied to each sample. The amplified TCR libraries were sequenced using the Illumina high-throughput platform. From the authors' description of their analysis: Clustering and dimensionality reduction relied on pairwise TCRdist distances among GMM-specific receptors from T cells that were either sorted ex vivo or expanded in vitro. The score assigned to each clinical repertoire was mean NN-distance, meaning the average TCRdist to the nearest 10% of tetramer-positive reference sequences. To compute GEM TCR motif frequency, the fraction of unique TCRs matching known GEM sequences by V/J usage and CDR3 length was calculated. Active tuberculosis was classified by linear discriminant analysis with leave-one-out cross-validation, implemented in scikit-learn. As stored in TCRdb, this immuneACCESS dataset retains in-frame rearrangements with V and J assigned. A fraction of the clones does not appear; measured against another copy, unresolved V genes explain less than half of the discrepancy, and the remainder lacks a known reason. The DNA gave D and trimming, while V, J and clone size come from that table. The sample records about 35,000 clones, 93% of which are singletons. The ten biggest clones cover more than 9.5% of the sample.

Taken from the germline V gene (reference sequence), the CDR1 and CDR2 loops are MNHEY and SMNVEV. Trimming removed 6 bases from V and 9 bases from J; the gene matches leave 16 bases unexplained. From cysteine to phenylalanine, the CDR3 is 17 amino acids long. The retained sequence is limited to the CDR3, 51 bases, with the frame set at the first base. Sequencing used PBMCs, obtained at tuberculosis diagnosis. The V and J genes are TRBV27 and TRBJ2-1; 11 central nucleotides agree with TRBD2. This receptor was taken from an adult with tuberculosis. The CDR3 region has the sequence CASSPGPSGGRKGEQFF. In nucleotide form, the sequence is TGTGCCAGCAGCCCAGGGCCTAGCGGGGGGCGGAAGGGTGAGCAGTTCTTC.